This T cell receptor (beta chain) stems from a study of T cell responses to AZD1222 COVID-19 vaccine (dated by TCRdb to the early 2020s). At the level of the whole study: AZD1222 recipients whose second dose came at about 4 weeks and those whose second dose came at about 12 weeks were combined into one group, since spike-specific TCR depth and breadth did not differ between the two schedules. A total of over 230 trial participants underwent TCR sequencing, of whom some 200 had received two doses of AZD1222 and some 26 had received two doses of the MenACWY control vaccine. Trial participants were enrolled into age subgroups of 18-55, 56-69 and 70-plus years, which contained around 150, 28 and 57 TCR-sequenced participants, respectively.

Overall study results and their limits: Conclusions about previously exposed vaccinees are limited, since just a handful of AZD1222 recipients were seropositive for SARS-CoV-2 at baseline. The whole spike protein was spanned by vaccine-associated CD4 TCRs, and dominant responses were seen in regions 160-218 and 743-854. Participants were mostly white British and included more females than males, and it was suggested by the authors that clonal diversity may have been underestimated. A significant rise in spike-specific TCR breadth and depth was observed after two AZD1222 doses relative to day 0 and relative to MenACWY recipients. Reportedly, close to half of the unique spike-specific TCRs recognized epitopes lying outside the regions that are mutated in the B.1.351 and B.1.1.7 variants. In the small 56-69-year group, the increase in depth fell short of significance, most likely because of low power. Because no samples from the day 14 peak response were available, repertoires could be characterized only after the peak T cell response.

The CDR3 regions of human TCRbeta chains were analyzed by immunosequencing. As for the original processing: TCRs in the repertoires were compared against a reference library of SARS-CoV-2-specific TCRs that had been generated with the MIRA antigen-specificity platform. Breadth was defined as the fraction of unique TCRs that were SARS-CoV-2-associated. Depth was defined as the fraction of total T cells that were SARS-CoV-2-associated. Using the MIRA data, every spike-specific TCR was mapped to the spike region that the TCR reacted to and assigned to either a CD4 or a CD8 class. Log10-transformed breadth and depth values were compared by one-way ANOVA with Sidak's multiple comparisons tests. This is the immuneACCESS table as TCRdb keeps it, with only in-frame sequences that have V and J called. A part of the clones is gone; compared with another copy, unresolved V genes explain less than half, and the rest is unexplained. V and J calls and clone size are as listed in that table; D and trimming were resolved from the DNA. The sample contains roughly 170,000 clones, 70% to 90% of them found a single time. The ten largest account for roughly 0.49% of the sample.

The time point label, as the study defines it: baseline before first vaccination. The vaccinee samples were drawn from two UK trials, COV001 and COV002, one of which was a single-blind randomized controlled phase 2/3 trial testing AZD1222 (ChAdOx1 nCoV-19) in healthy adults. For TCRbeta chain sequencing, PBMC samples were collected from trial participants at day 0 and at day 28 after the second dose. A note on this clone: What this receptor recognizes is not known. Qualities for individual bases were not recorded, and no much larger clone is one base off.

Trimming takes 4 bases from V and 1 base from J, and the germline ends sit 10 bases apart. The CDR3 spans 15 residues, from the cysteine through the phenylalanine. Just the 45-base CDR3 DNA is kept, in frame starting at base 1. The germline V gene specifies SGHAT as CDR1 and FQNNGV as CDR2. The V and J genes are TRBV11-2 and TRBJ2-2; the D gene is perhaps TRBD2, from 5 matching bases. This TCR came from an adult in good health. The material sequenced was peripheral blood, taken on day 0 of AZD1222 vaccination. This receptor has the CDR3 CASSSHSGNTGELFF. The DNA reads TGTGCCAGCAGCTCACACAGCGGGAACACCGGGGAGCTGTTTTTT.